The 20 T cell receptor beta chains presented below share a single source sample, sequenced in a study of CD8+ T cells in alopecia areata. As for treatment: oral pan-JAK inhibitor, 5-10 mg twice daily. cDNA prepared by RNA extraction and subsequent reverse transcription served as the template for sequencing. Data came from immunoSEQ multiplex PCR; TCRdb stores just in-frame clones and leaves some out. The table has under 350,000 clones, about three fifths seen once; the top ten hold more than 1.5%. The sequences come from CD4+ T cells sorted from blood, collected at week 24, from a patient treated with tofacitinib. These receptor sequences come from a human donor with alopecia areata.

This sequence joins TRBV29-1 and TRBJ2-3; D is unclear. V lost 6 bases, J lost 0 bases, and 10 bases lay in between. The CDR3 is made up of 13 amino acids. Germline lookup yields CDR1 SQVTM and CDR2 ANQGSEA. CDR3 DNA: TGCAGCGTCAAAGGGTTTAGCACAGATACGCAGTATTTT. This codes for CSVKGFSTDTQYF.

The chain combines TRBV2 with TRBJ1-1; the match to TRBD1 covers 7 bases. The CDR3 loop spans 14 amino acids. CDR1 is SNHLY and CDR2 is FYNNEI in the germline V gene. Germline trimming cut 5 bases from V and 0 bases from J; bases unmatched to any gene: 3. CDR3 loop: CASSPTGMNTEAFF. Here the CDR3 DNA reads TGTGCCAGCAGTCCGACAGGGATGAACACTGAAGCTTTCTTT.

This chain uses TRBV5-6 with TRBJ2-1; 8 nucleotides line up with TRBD1. V trimming: 4 bases; J trimming: 6 bases; junction bases outside the gene matches: 3. The CDR3 covers 13 residues. Germline lookup yields CDR1 SGHDT and CDR2 YYEEEE. CDR3 bases: TGTGCCAGCAGCGCCGACAGGGGCAATGAGCAGTTCTTC. Translating gives CASSADRGNEQFF.

The chain joins TRBV27 to TRBJ1-2; 7 nucleotides agree with TRBD1. Unmatched junction bases numbered 5, after V lost 2 bases and J lost 5 bases. Germline V gives CDR1 MNHEY, CDR2 SMNVEV (reference sequence). The CDR3 runs 14 residues. DNA of the CDR3: TGTGCCAGCAGTTTAAGAGAGGGACAGTATGGCTACACCTTC. This sequence encodes CASSLREGQYGYTF.

This clone has just a few counts. The chain links TRBV7-2 to TRBJ1-2; D uncertain. Per the germline V gene, CDR1 is SGHTA and CDR2 is FQGNSA. The CDR3 spans 13 residues. Trimming stripped 4 bases from V and 8 bases from J, with 14 bases between. CDR3 coding DNA: TGTGCCAGCAGCTCTACCTTGGGAGGGGGCTACACCTTC. The encoded protein is CASSSTLGGGYTF.

This chain connects TRBV4-1 to TRBJ1-5; tentatively, D is TRBD1 (5 bases). This CDR3 spans 17 amino acids. Germline loops: CDR1 MGHRA, CDR2 YSYEKL. V was pared by 5 bases and J by 5 bases, with 22 bases between. In nucleotides, the CDR3 is TGCGCCAGCAGCGTACACAAGGGCGGGGGATCGCATCAGCCCCAGCATTTT. This encodes CASSVHKGGGSHQPQHF.

This rearrangement joins TRBV4-2 to TRBJ2-7; 9 bases fit TRBD1. The CDR3 runs to 14 residues. J gave up 3 bases and V 5 bases, and 5 bases lay outside the gene matches. CDR1 is LGHNA and CDR2 is YNFKEQ in the germline V gene. CDR3 sequence: CASSFGTGRYEQYF. In DNA form, the CDR3 reads TGTGCCAGCAGCTTCGGGACAGGGCGCTACGAGCAGTACTTC.

The sample holds a few counts of this clone. V is TRBV6-5 and J is TRBJ2-1; D remains ambiguous. The germline V gene has CDR1 MNHEY and CDR2 SVGAGI. The CDR3 has 11 amino acids. The ends were cut back, 6 bases at V and 7 bases at J, with 7 bases in the middle. The CDR3 sequence is CASSRRNEQFF. CDR3 bases: TGTGCCAGCAGCCGTAGGAATGAGCAGTTCTTC.

The chain couples TRBV27 to TRBJ2-7; 9 bases align to TRBD1. Looked up from germline, CDR1 is MNHEY and CDR2 is SMNVEV (reference sequence). The CDR3 extends over 13 amino acids. The J segment lost 5 bases and the V segment lost 6 bases, leaving 5 bases of the junction unmatched. CDR3 DNA sequence: TGTGCCAGCAGCCGGGACAGGGAGAACGAGCAGTACTTC. This gives the protein CASSRDRENEQYF.

The rearrangement uses TRBV4-2 and TRBJ2-7; D could derive from TRBD1 or TRBD2 (5 bases each). Per the germline V gene, CDR1 is LGHNA and CDR2 is YNFKEQ. CDR3 length equals 13 residues. V was clipped by 3 bases and J by 4 bases, with 10 bases between them. The CDR3 loop reads CASSQGPGYEQYF. CDR3 DNA: TGTGCCAGCAGCCAGGGACCGGGGTACGAGCAGTACTTC.

The chain uses TRBV30 and TRBJ1-2, with 10 bases identical to TRBD1. V dropped 0 bases and J dropped 4; count of bases not matched to a gene: 2. This CDR3 has 14 residues. The germline V gene has CDR1 GTSNPN and CDR2 SVGIG (reference sequence). CDR3 sequence (DNA): TGTGCCTGGAGTGTACGGACAGGGGGCTATGGCTACACCTTC. This codes for CAWSVRTGGYGYTF.

This clone showed up just a few times. The rearrangement links TRBV6-5 to TRBJ2-1; D gene uncertain. This CDR3 contains 11 residues. V was shortened by 2 bases and J by 7 bases, with 3 bases between the two germline ends. Per germline, CDR1 MNHEY and CDR2 SVGAGI. CDR3 DNA: TGTGCCAGCAGTTACCTGAATGAGCAGTTCTTC. It yields the protein CASSYLNEQFF.

CDR3 region: CAWSVRQSYNEQFF. In nucleotides, the CDR3 is TGTGCCTGGAGTGTGCGACAGTCCTACAATGAGCAGTTCTTC. The V and J genes are TRBV30 and TRBJ2-1; TRBD1 might be the D (5 bases). The germline gives CDR1 GTSNPN, CDR2 SVGIG (reference sequence). The V end was cut by 0 bases, the J end by 1 base, with 7 bases between. CDR3 length: 14 residues.

With respect to this clone: The sample contains more than one DNA sequence encoding this CDR3. The V gene is TRBV30, the J gene TRBJ2-7; TRBD2 matches 7 bases. The V gene's germline CDR1 is GTSNPN and CDR2 SVGIG (reference sequence). The trim removed 1 base at V and 4 bases at J, leaving 7 bases unmatched. This CDR3 is built from 14 residues. CDR3 sequence: CAWSGTWGGYEQYF. CDR3 bases: TGTGCCTGGAGTGGCACATGGGGGGGGTACGAGCAGTACTTC.

This clone appeared a few times. V is TRBV7-8 and J is TRBJ2-5, with D perhaps matching TRBD1 (6 bases). Germline V gene sequence: CDR1 SGHVS, CDR2 FQNEAQ. The CDR3 spans 15 residues. V was cut by 5 bases and J by 3 bases, with 16 bases left in between. The CDR3 loop reads CASSPRTALEETQYF. DNA for the CDR3: TGTGCCAGCAGCCCTAGGACAGCCCTCGAAGAGACCCAGTACTTC.

The gene calls are TRBV29-1 and TRBJ2-1, with D possibly TRBD1 on 6 matching bases. The CDR3 runs 14 residues. Trimming took off 4 bases at V and 0 bases at J, with 10 bases between the two ends. CDR1 is SQVTM and CDR2 is ANQGSEA in the germline V gene. For the CDR3, the DNA is TGCAGCGTTGCTGGGGGCCCCTCCTACAATGAGCAGTTCTTC. Translated, it gives CSVAGGPSYNEQFF.

The rearrangement uses TRBV5-6 and TRBJ1-5; 8 bases are shared with TRBD1. J was trimmed by 5 bases and V by 7 bases; bases with no gene match: 5. This CDR3 is built from 13 residues. Per germline, CDR1 SGHDT and CDR2 YYEEEE. The CDR3 DNA is TGTGCCAGCGCAGGGGGCCCTGATCAGCCCCAGCATTTT. This codes for CASAGGPDQPQHF.

This clone occurred a few times. The chain has TRBV18 and TRBJ2-6; D remains ambiguous. The CDR3 runs 14 residues. V lost 2 bases and J 2 bases, leaving 4 bases between the germline ends. The germline V gene encodes CDR1 KGHSH and CDR2 LQKENI. The CDR3 loop reads CASSPETGANVLTF. For the CDR3, the DNA is TGTGCCAGCTCACCAGAAACTGGGGCCAACGTCCTGACTTTC.

This chain links TRBV15 with TRBJ1-2; TRBD1 is a possible D gene (6 bases). This CDR3 region has 16 residues. Germline loops: CDR1 LNHNV, CDR2 YYDKDF (reference sequence). Trimming took off 0 bases at V and 0 bases at J, with 11 bases between the two ends. The CDR3 spells CATSRDNGQPNYGYTF. CDR3 in DNA: TGTGCCACCAGCAGAGATAACGGACAGCCTAACTATGGCTACACCTTC.

The chain employs TRBV30 and TRBJ1-2; weak D call: TRBD1 (6 bases). CDR1 is GTSNPN and CDR2 is SVGIG in the germline V gene (reference sequence). Between the trimmed V and J ends, which lost 0 bases and 6 bases, there was a span of 20 bases. CDR3 length equals 16 residues. The CDR3 here is CAWSVPRGAVYNGYTF. In DNA form, the CDR3 reads TGTGCCTGGAGTGTTCCTCGGGGGGCAGTCTATAATGGCTACACCTTC.